This TCR beta chain was recovered during a study of blood T cell repertoires in COVID-19. Study details: PBMCs, B-cell-depleted T cells, or T cells were the source of the cDNA or gDNA that made up the material.

The V end lost 1 base, the J end lost 7 bases, and 10 bases lay between the germline ends. Germline CDR1 reads LNHNV; CDR2 reads YYDKDF (reference sequence). The CDR3 runs 14 residues. Study processing details: Nucleated cell counts were estimated from reference gene primer amplification. TCRdb's copy holds only in-frame clones and misses some; the assay was immunoSEQ multiplex PCR. D and trimming come from the DNA, and the V and J calls and clone size come from that table. Among around 190,000 clones listed, roughly nine tenths were seen once. The receptor was derived from a man aged 25-40 years with acute or convalescent COVID-19. The chain combines TRBV15 with TRBJ2-2; D remains ambiguous. Sequenced material: peripheral blood. In DNA, the CDR3 is TGTGCCACCAGCAGAGGTTTTGTTAGCGGGGAGCTGTTTTTT. Translation: CATSRGFVSGELFF.